Below, 32 T cell receptor beta chains from the same sample are listed, as sequenced in a study of cytomegalovirus exposure and HLA in healthy donors. Primers for the PCR totalled 60 Vbeta and 13 Jbeta. Clones were read by immunoSEQ multiplex PCR, and TCRdb kept only the in-frame ones, dropping some. The sample includes about 150,000 clones, approximately 80% of them seen just once. The material sequenced was PBMCs. These receptors originate from a male donor in good health and CMV-seronegative.

This clone has more than one count but fewer than ten. The genes are TRBV5-4 and TRBJ1-1; no reliable D call. Germline values: CDR1 SGHNT, CDR2 YYREEE (reference sequence). The germline V and J ends were trimmed by 2 bases and 1 base, with 6 bases remaining between them. The CDR3 extends over 13 amino acids. The CDR3 nucleotides are TGTGCCAGCAGCTTTATAGAGAACACTGAAGCTTTCTTT. Protein product: CASSFIENTEAFF.

The V gene is TRBV18, the J gene TRBJ2-7; 13 bases fit TRBD2. The CDR3 contains 16 residues. Germline assignment: CDR1 KGHSH and CDR2 LQKENI. V gave up 6 bases and J gave up 6 bases; unmatched junction bases: 11. CDR3 in DNA: TGTGCCAGCTCTCCGCCATTGGGACTAGCGGGAATCGAGCAGTACTTC. It specifies CASSPPLGLAGIEQYF.

The chain couples TRBV7-2 to TRBJ2-7; no clear D. In germline, CDR1 is SGHTA, CDR2 FQGNSA. V lost 5 bases to trimming and J lost 0 bases, with 5 bases between them. The CDR3 runs to 12 residues. The CDR3 loop is CASSRSSYEQYF. CDR3 coding DNA: TGTGCCAGCAGCAGGAGCTCCTACGAGCAGTACTTC.

This clone showed up just once. The CDR3 reads CASNKRQTYIRDEQYF. CDR3 nucleotide sequence: TGTGCCAGCAACAAACGACAGACTTATATAAGAGACGAGCAGTACTTC. The chain employs TRBV6-6 and TRBJ2-7; tentatively, D is TRBD1 (5 bases). Germline V gene lookup returns CDR1 MNHNY and CDR2 SVGAGI (reference sequence). This CDR3 comprises 16 residues. Trimming stripped 7 bases from V and 5 bases from J, with 24 bases between.

This chain uses TRBV7-9 with TRBJ2-7; 7 bases match TRBD2. This CDR3 spans 11 amino acids. The germline CDR1 and CDR2 sequences are SEHNR and FQNEAQ (reference sequence). The CDR3 region is CAWGGDYEQYF. The CDR3 coding sequence is TGTGCATGGGGGGGGGACTACGAGCAGTACTTC.

The V and J genes are TRBV6-6 and TRBJ2-1; D perhaps matches TRBD2 (6 bases). Trimming shortened V by 7 bases and J by 1 base, and 11 bases separated the two germline ends. This CDR3 has 14 amino acids. The V gene's germline CDR1 is MNHNY and CDR2 SVGAGI (reference sequence). The CDR3 spells CASNDGGSYNEQFF. The DNA of the CDR3 is TGTGCCAGCAACGACGGGGGTTCCTACAATGAGCAGTTCTTC.

V usage is TRBV5-4 and J usage is TRBJ2-1; 9 nucleotides line up with TRBD1. This CDR3 is 14 amino acids long. The germline V gene encodes CDR1 SGHNT and CDR2 YYREEE (reference sequence). J gave up 10 bases and V 6 bases, and 11 bases lay outside the gene matches. DNA of the CDR3: TGTGCCAGCACGCCGGGACAGGGTTCCATGGAGCAGTTCTTC. Protein: CASTPGQGSMEQFF. The whole variable domain, remainder taken from reference TRBV5-4 and TRBJ2-1, is ETGVTQSPTHLIKTRGQQVTLRCSSQSGHNTVSWYQQALGQGPQFIFQYYREEENGRGNFPPRFSGLQFPNYSSELNVNALELDDSALYLCASTPGQGSMEQFFGPGTRLTVL.

This clone appeared a few times. Its ends do not fully match the called genes, so a read error is possible. The chain links TRBV7-7 to TRBJ2-7; TRBD1 agrees at 7 bases. Germline V gives CDR1 SSHAT, CDR2 FNYEAQ (reference sequence). The CDR3 is 14 amino acids. The CDR3 DNA reads as TGTGCTAGCAGCCCCCGACAGGGATGGTACGAGCAGTACTTC. This codes for CASSPRQGWYEQYF.

V is TRBV9 and J is TRBJ2-3; D is perhaps TRBD1 (5 bases). The CDR3 runs to 14 residues. The V and J ends lost 3 bases and 1 base respectively, with 9 bases between them. Germline V CDR1 and CDR2: SGDLS, YYNGEE. CDR3 protein: CASSAQQGTDTQYF. CDR3 nucleotides: TGTGCCAGCAGCGCACAACAGGGCACAGATACGCAGTATTTT.

The chain is built from TRBV25-1 and TRBJ1-4, with TRBD1 matching over 7 bases. Unmatched junction bases numbered 9, after V lost 4 bases and J lost 1 base. CDR1 and CDR2 from the germline V gene are MGHDK and SYGVNS. There are 17 residues in the CDR3. As DNA, the CDR3 is TGTGCCAGCAGTGCCTTGACAAGGACAGGAACTAATGAAAAACTGTTTTTT. Translation gives CASSALTRTGTNEKLFF.

The chain employs TRBV7-9 and TRBJ1-1, with D unclear. Germline V gives CDR1 SEHNR, CDR2 FQNEAQ (reference sequence). The CDR3 runs 15 residues. Trimming stripped 5 bases from V and 1 base from J, with 14 bases between. The CDR3 reads CASSLLESGNTEAFF. The CDR3 bases are TGTGCCAGCAGCCTACTAGAGAGTGGGAACACTGAAGCTTTCTTT.

The chain uses TRBV14 and TRBJ2-2, with D possibly matching TRBD2 (6 bases). The CDR3 contains 14 residues. V gave up 5 bases and J gave up 7 bases, with 14 bases separating them. CDR1 SGHDN and CDR2 FVKESK come from the germline V gene. CDR3 coding DNA: TGTGCCAGCAGCGGGACTTTAGCTGTCGGGGAGCTGTTTTTT. It codes for CASSGTLAVGELFF.

The chain combines TRBV10-1 with TRBJ1-1, with 8 positions matching TRBD1. CDR1 is WNHNN, CDR2 SYGVQD, per germline (reference sequence). The V gene end was trimmed by 4 bases and the J gene end by 6 bases; junction bases not matched to a gene: 13. The CDR3 is 16 residues long. The DNA for the CDR3 is TGCGCCAGCAGTGGGGGTCGAGGACAGGGTAAGTCTGAAGCTTTCTTT. As protein: CASSGGRGQGKSEAFF.

This clone was counted between two and nine times. V gene TRBV4-1 combines with J gene TRBJ2-2; D is possibly TRBD1 (6 bases). Germline V gene sequence: CDR1 MGHRA, CDR2 YSYEKL. This CDR3 comprises 17 residues. The V end was cut by 4 bases, the J end by 1 base, with 16 bases between. For the CDR3, the DNA is TGCGCCAGCAGCCGACTTTACCGGACAGAGAACACCGGGGAGCTGTTTTTT. Protein product: CASSRLYRTENTGELFF.

V and J are TRBV7-9 and TRBJ2-7; no firm D call. Germline CDR1 and CDR2: SEHNR and FQNEAQ (reference sequence). V lost 5 bases, J lost 5 bases, and 7 bases lay in between. The CDR3 has 11 residues. The CDR3 protein is CASSPLHEQYF. In nucleotides, the CDR3 is TGTGCCAGCAGCCCCCTCCACGAGCAGTACTTC.

The chain joins TRBV18 to TRBJ2-7; possible D gene TRBD1, 6 bases. Germline values: CDR1 KGHSH, CDR2 LQKENI. The CDR3 length is 13 residues. The V gene lost 6 bases and the J gene lost 6 bases, with 15 bases spanning the gap. This chain's CDR3 is CASSYRDNGEQYF. CDR3 DNA sequence: TGTGCCAGCTCGTACAGGGATAACGGCGAGCAGTACTTC.

The rearrangement links TRBV11-3 to TRBJ2-1, with 10 positions matching TRBD2. The germline gives CDR1 SGHNT, CDR2 YENEEA. This CDR3 region has 15 residues. V was clipped by 3 bases and J by 8 bases; unmatched bases: 7. Here the CDR3 reads CASSFSSGRAYEQFF. CDR3 DNA: TGTGCCAGCAGCTTCTCAAGCGGGAGGGCCTATGAGCAGTTCTTC.

The chain links TRBV5-1 to TRBJ2-7; D possibly corresponds to TRBD1 (6 bases). Deletions cut 0 bases from V and 7 bases from J, with 17 bases between. This CDR3 region has 15 residues. CDR1 and CDR2 (germline): SGHRS, YFSETQ. CDR3 sequence: CASSLAGGRGEEQYF. DNA for the CDR3: TGCGCCAGCAGCTTGGCGGGTGGCAGGGGAGAAGAGCAGTACTTC.

The chain recombines TRBV27 with TRBJ2-2; no definite D call. CDR1 MNHEY and CDR2 SMNVEV come from the germline V gene (reference sequence). The CDR3 contains 16 residues. Between the trimmed V and J ends, which lost 6 bases and 2 bases, there was a span of 16 bases. CDR3 coding DNA: TGTGCCAGCAGCCCGAGGCATCTAATTAACACCGGGGAGCTGTTTTTT. It specifies CASSPRHLINTGELFF.

The chain combines TRBV25-1 with TRBJ1-5; D perhaps matches TRBD1 (5 bases). The CDR3 contains 14 residues. V was pared by 2 bases and J by 4 bases, with 9 bases between. Germline V gives CDR1 MGHDK, CDR2 SYGVNS. CDR3 sequence: CASSETGLNQPQHF. CDR3 bases: TGTGCCAGCAGTGAAACAGGCTTAAATCAGCCCCAGCATTTT.

This clone came up once. This chain joins TRBV5-1 and TRBJ2-7; D is possibly TRBD1 (6 bases). The germline V and J ends were trimmed by 2 bases and 4 bases, with 13 bases remaining between them. Per germline, CDR1 SGHRS and CDR2 YFSETQ. The CDR3 spans 14 residues. This chain's CDR3 is CASSFRGRGYEQYF. CDR3 nucleotide sequence: TGCGCCAGCAGCTTTAGGGGCAGGGGATACGAGCAGTACTTC.

This chain joins TRBV5-1 and TRBJ2-2; the D gene is possibly TRBD1 (6 bases). Germline V gives CDR1 SGHRS, CDR2 YFSETQ. The CDR3 contains 20 residues. V lost 0 bases, J lost 1 base, and 22 bases lay in between. CDR3 bases: TGCGCCAGCAGCTTGGTTTCAGGGGCCAGCTTTTATTTGAACACCGGGGAGCTGTTTTTT. This translates into CASSLVSGASFYLNTGELFF.

V and J are TRBV7-2 and TRBJ1-5, with a possible D match to TRBD1 (6 bases). The germline V gene has CDR1 SGHTA and CDR2 FQGNSA. The CDR3 has 14 residues. V lost 2 bases and J 7 bases, leaving 12 bases between the germline ends. The CDR3 DNA reads TGTGCCAGCAGCTTACGCCAGGGGCACCAGCCCCAGCATTTT. Translation gives CASSLRQGHQPQHF.

This chain uses TRBV6-5 with TRBJ2-3; D is ambiguous. With 0 bases removed from V and 4 bases from J, the gap between germline ends came to 8 bases. This CDR3 has 14 residues. Germline V gene data show CDR1 as MNHEY and CDR2 as SVGAGI. This CDR3 is CASSYSMRPDTQYF. The CDR3 coding sequence is TGTGCCAGCAGTTACTCGATGCGCCCAGATACGCAGTATTTT.

The V gene is TRBV18, the J gene TRBJ1-4, with a possible D match to TRBD1 (5 bases). Germline loops: CDR1 KGHSH, CDR2 LQKENI. With 0 bases removed from V and 5 bases from J, the gap between germline ends came to 7 bases. The CDR3 is 14 amino acids. The CDR3 region is CASSPPTGNEKLFF. For the CDR3, the DNA is TGTGCCAGCTCACCACCAACAGGAAATGAAAAACTGTTTTTT.

This clone has only one observation. The genes are TRBV10-3 and TRBJ2-1; 12 nucleotides match TRBD2. The CDR3 loop spans 17 amino acids. J lost 10 bases, V lost 3 bases, and 13 bases had no gene match. Germline assignment: CDR1 ENHRY and CDR2 SYGVKD. The CDR3 reads CAISDLIGTSGSREQFF. The CDR3 nucleotides read TGTGCCATCAGTGACTTGATCGGGACTAGCGGGTCACGGGAGCAGTTCTTC.

V gene TRBV7-2 combines with J gene TRBJ2-2; D is ambiguous. Trimming took 1 base from V and 2 from J, leaving 5 bases between them. The CDR3 runs to 14 residues. Germline CDR1 and CDR2: SGHTA and FQGNSA. The CDR3 region is CASSLGQNTGELFF. The CDR3 region has the DNA TGTGCCAGCAGCTTAGGGCAAAACACCGGGGAGCTGTTTTTT.

The chain employs TRBV4-1 and TRBJ2-7; the match to TRBD2 covers 8 bases. With V trimmed by 4 bases and J by 3 bases, 8 bases remained unmatched. CDR1 MGHRA and CDR2 YSYEKL come from the germline V gene. CDR3 size: 15 residues. CDR3 amino acids: CASSRSTSALYEQYF. The CDR3 DNA is TGCGCCAGCAGCCGGTCGACTAGCGCTCTCTACGAGCAGTACTTC.

V gene TRBV6-1 combines with J gene TRBJ2-7, with TRBD1 matching 8 bases. With V trimmed by 4 bases and J by 6 bases, 5 bases remained unmatched. Germline V gene lookup returns CDR1 MNHNS and CDR2 SASEGT. The CDR3 is 13 amino acids. The CDR3 here is CASSALDRVEQYF. Here the CDR3 DNA reads TGTGCCAGCAGTGCCCTGGACAGGGTCGAGCAGTACTTC.

The chain combines TRBV10-3 with TRBJ2-2, with 7 bases matching TRBD2. The germline V gene has CDR1 ENHRY and CDR2 SYGVKD. The CDR3 runs 13 residues. V lost 11 bases, J lost 3 bases, and 6 bases stayed unmatched. This CDR3 reads CASGTIDTGELFF. The CDR3 coding sequence is TGTGCCTCCGGGACTATTGACACCGGGGAGCTGTTTTTT.

The V and J genes are TRBV7-9 and TRBJ1-2; possible D gene TRBD1, 6 bases. V lost 0 bases and J 0 bases, leaving 8 bases between the germline ends. This CDR3 has 15 amino acids. Germline values: CDR1 SEHNR, CDR2 FQNEAQ (reference sequence). CDR3 loop: CASSLANRANYGYTF. In DNA, the CDR3 is TGTGCCAGCAGCTTAGCCAACAGGGCTAACTATGGCTACACCTTC.

This clone has a handful of counts. This chain uses TRBV6-4 with TRBJ2-1, with 9 bases aligning to TRBD1. Unmatched junction bases numbered 2, after V lost 4 bases and J lost 1 base. CDR1 is MRHNA, CDR2 SNTAGT, per germline. CDR3 size: 15 residues. The DNA of the CDR3 is TGTGCCAGCAGTGCTGGACAGGGGTCCTACAATGAGCAGTTCTTC. Translation gives CASSAGQGSYNEQFF.